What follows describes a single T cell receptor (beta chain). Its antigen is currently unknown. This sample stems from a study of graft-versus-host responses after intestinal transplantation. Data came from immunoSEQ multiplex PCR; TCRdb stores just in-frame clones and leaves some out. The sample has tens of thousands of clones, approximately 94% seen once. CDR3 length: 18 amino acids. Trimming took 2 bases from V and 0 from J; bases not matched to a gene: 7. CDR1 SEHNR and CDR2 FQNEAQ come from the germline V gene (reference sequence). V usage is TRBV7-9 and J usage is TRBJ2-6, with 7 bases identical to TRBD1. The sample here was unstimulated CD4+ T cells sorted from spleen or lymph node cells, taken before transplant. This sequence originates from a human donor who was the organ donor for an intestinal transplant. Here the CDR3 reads CASSLLGDRASGANVLTF. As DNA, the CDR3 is TGTGCCAGCAGCTTATTGGGGGACAGAGCCTCTGGGGCCAACGTCCTGACTTTC.